The sequence of this T cell receptor (beta chain) was determined in a study of blood T cells in healthy people across ages. It was with a sample-barcoded 5' primer and a J-beta primer mix that a second PCR of roughly 7 to 12 cycles was run. TCRdb recomputed calls from the 5' RACE reads with MiXCR, one row per CDR3 protein. The table lists over a million distinct CDR3 sequences, around 40% of them singletons. The sequence came from a woman under 30 in good health. The sequenced sample was blood.

The CDR3 reads CASSRSGGQPQHF. For the CDR3, the DNA is TGTGCCAGCAGCCGTTCAGGGGGCCAGCCCCAGCATTTT. The chain has TRBV14 and TRBJ1-5; 8 bases align to TRBD1. The CDR3 totals 13 residues. The V gene's germline CDR1 is SGHDN and CDR2 FVKESK. J gave up 7 bases and V 4 bases, and 3 bases lay outside the gene matches. Variable domain in full (rest from reference TRBV14 and TRBJ1-5): EAGVTQFPSHSVIEKGQTVTLRCDPISGHDNLYWYRRVMGKEIKFLLHFVKESKQDESGMPNNRFLAERTGGTYSTLKVQPAELEDSGVYFCASSRSGGQPQHFGDGTRLSIL.